The 11 T cell receptor beta chains reported below all come from one sample, sequenced in a study of cytomegalovirus exposure and HLA in healthy donors. PCR used 60 Vbeta primers and 13 Jbeta primers. TCRdb keeps only in-frame clones here, not all; method: immunoSEQ multiplex PCR. Among 150,000 to 200,000 clones listed, 77% were seen once. Sequenced input: PBMCs. These receptors all stem from a woman younger than 45 in good health and CMV-seronegative.

The chain couples TRBV27 to TRBJ1-1; the D gene is possibly TRBD1 (6 bases). Trimming pared 1 base from V and 8 bases from J, leaving 17 bases between. The CDR3 has 15 amino acids. Looked up from germline, CDR1 is MNHEY and CDR2 is SMNVEV (reference sequence). The CDR3 DNA reads as TGTGCCAGCAGTTTATATGGGGGCCTGGGGGAGGAAGCTTTCTTT. Translation: CASSLYGGLGEEAFF.

The J gene is TRBJ2-7, the V gene TRBV28, with 9 bases lining up with TRBD1. The V gene's germline CDR1 is MDHEN and CDR2 SYDVKM. The ends lost 4 bases at V and 1 base at J; junction bases unmatched: 14. CDR3 size: 18 residues. The CDR3 reads CASSSTRQGGWGSYEQYF. The CDR3 DNA sequence: TGTGCCAGCAGTTCTACCCGACAGGGGGGTTGGGGTTCCTACGAGCAGTACTTC.

V and J are TRBV7-6 and TRBJ1-2, with D possibly matching TRBD1 (5 bases). Germline assignment: CDR1 SGHVS and CDR2 FNYEAQ. The germline V and J ends were trimmed by 1 base and 3 bases, with 9 bases remaining between them. This CDR3 is built from 14 residues. CDR3 protein: CASSLVGGDYGYTF. CDR3 nucleotides: TGTGCCAGCAGCTTAGTGGGGGGAGACTATGGCTACACCTTC.

The rearrangement uses TRBV18 and TRBJ2-1, with 8 bases matching TRBD1. V gave up 5 bases and J gave up 2 bases; unmatched junction bases: 5. Germline V gene data show CDR1 as KGHSH and CDR2 as LQKENI. This CDR3 contains 15 residues. This chain's CDR3 is CASSFGQGAYNEQFF. CDR3 coding DNA: TGTGCCAGCTCATTCGGACAGGGCGCCTACAATGAGCAGTTCTTC.

The rearrangement links TRBV29-1 to TRBJ1-5; TRBD1 agrees at 7 bases. V lost 5 bases, J lost 2 bases, and 0 bases stayed unmatched. CDR3 size: 12 residues. Germline lookup yields CDR1 SQVTM and CDR2 ANQGSEA. Here the CDR3 reads CSVQGGNQPQHF. The CDR3 coding sequence is TGCAGCGTTCAGGGGGGCAATCAGCCCCAGCATTTT.

The chain joins TRBV7-6 to TRBJ2-1; possible D gene TRBD1, 5 bases. V lost 6 bases, J lost 8 bases, and 14 bases lay in between. Germline values: CDR1 SGHVS, CDR2 FNYEAQ. The CDR3 has 13 residues. As DNA, the CDR3 is TGTGCCAGCAGTTTGGGGCAGTTTTATGAGCAGTTCTTC. Protein product: CASSLGQFYEQFF.

The CDR3: CASSLGELGRTEAFF. The CDR3 DNA reads as TGCGCCAGCAGCTTGGGAGAACTTGGTCGGACTGAAGCTTTCTTT. V gene TRBV5-1 combines with J gene TRBJ1-1; D remains ambiguous. Germline V gene sequence: CDR1 SGHRS, CDR2 YFSETQ. This CDR3 comprises 15 residues. The V and J ends lost 0 bases and 5 bases respectively, with 14 bases between them.

The chain has TRBV29-1 and TRBJ1-1, with a tentative D call TRBD1 (5 bases). Looked up from germline, CDR1 is SQVTM and CDR2 is ANQGSEA. Trimming left V 6 bases short and J 1 base short, with 15 bases between. The length of the CDR3 is 14 residues. The CDR3 sequence: CSVGGETRNTEAFF. The CDR3 DNA reads as TGCAGCGTCGGAGGGGAAACCCGGAACACTGAAGCTTTCTTT.

The gene calls are TRBV5-1 and TRBJ2-3; 9 positions match TRBD1. Looked up from germline, CDR1 is SGHRS and CDR2 is YFSETQ. Germline trimming cut 2 bases from V and 6 bases from J; bases unmatched to any gene: 10. CDR3 length: 16 amino acids. The CDR3 spells CASSLRGTGGADTQYF. CDR3 DNA: TGCGCCAGCAGCTTACGAGGTACAGGGGGCGCGGATACGCAGTATTTT.

The genes are TRBV19 and TRBJ2-3; TRBD1 agrees at 12 bases. Unmatched junction bases numbered 8, after V lost 4 bases and J lost 0 bases. The CDR3 is made up of 18 amino acids. CDR1 is LNHDA, CDR2 SQIVND, per germline (reference sequence). The CDR3 spells CASSTRGTGGISTDTQYF. In DNA, the CDR3 is TGTGCCAGTAGTACTCGAGGGACAGGGGGCATAAGCACAGATACGCAGTATTTT.

The V and J genes are TRBV7-9 and TRBJ2-3, with no clear D. CDR3 length: 14 residues. The ends were cut back, 8 bases at V and 2 bases at J, with 14 bases in the middle. Germline V lookup: CDR1 SEHNR, CDR2 FQNEAQ (reference sequence). CDR3 residues: CASQLPASTDTQYF. Written as DNA, the CDR3 is TGTGCCAGCCAACTACCGGCCTCCACAGATACGCAGTATTTT. Combining the CDR3 with reference TRBV7-9 and TRBJ2-3 gives the whole variable domain DTGVSQNPRHKITKRGQNVTFRCDPISEHNRLYWYRQTLGQGPEFLTYFQNEAQLEKSRLLSDRFSAERPKGSFSTLEIQRTEQGDSAMYLCASQLPASTDTQYFGPGTRLTVL.